This note documents a single TCR beta chain sequence. This entry belongs to a study of technical replicates of blood from a few donors. Profiling relied on immunoSEQ multiplex PCR, and the TCRdb table lists in-frame clones only, not all of them. Found here are approximately 100,000 clones, almost 96% of them singletons; the top ten hold 0.2% to 0.25%. The CDR3 loop spans 14 amino acids. The J segment lost 2 bases and the V segment lost 6 bases, leaving 3 bases of the junction unmatched. Germline CDR1 reads KGHSH; CDR2 reads LQKENI. The origin of this receptor is a human donor in good health. The J gene is TRBJ1-5, the V gene TRBV18, with 8 bases lining up with TRBD1. Specimen: T cells isolated from PBMCs. For the CDR3, the DNA is TGTGCCAGCTCCCCGACAGGGGGCAATCAGCCCCAGCATTTT. Translation: CASSPTGGNQPQHF.